The 29 T cell receptor beta chains below all came from one sample that was sequenced in a study of CD8 T cells in Susac syndrome (dated by TCRdb to about 2019). The library came from the immunoSEQ multiplex PCR assay. RNA was extracted using the RNeasy kit, and about 0.5 to 1 ug of the RNA was reverse transcribed with random hexamers. Clones were called with MiXCR by TCRdb after fastp trimmed the public reads at Q25, and only in-frame beta chains were retained. Here each entry gathers all rows of one CDR3 protein and keeps the most common genes and DNA. This sample comprises some 200,000 distinct CDR3 sequences, nearly 97% of them detected only once. The ten top clones hold more than 0.08% of the sample. The sequencing input was CD4+ T cells from PBMCs. The source of these receptors is a human donor with Susac syndrome.

V gene TRBV30 combines with J gene TRBJ1-4, with D possibly being TRBD1 (6 bases). The germline V gene encodes CDR1 GTSNPN and CDR2 SVGIG (reference sequence). With 5 bases removed from V and 4 bases from J, the gap between germline ends came to 14 bases. CDR3 length: 14 residues. CDR3 in amino acids: CAWAGARGNEKLFF. The CDR3 region has the DNA TGTGCCTGGGCAGGGGCGCGGGGTAATGAAAAACTGTTTTTT.

The rearrangement joins TRBV28 to TRBJ2-7, with 8 bases matching TRBD1. Germline CDR1 and CDR2: MDHEN and SYDVKM. With 4 bases clipped from V and 3 bases from J, the junction kept 8 bases outside the gene matches. This CDR3 has 15 amino acids. Here the CDR3 DNA reads TGTGCCAGCAGTTCGCCAGGGGGCCTCGTCTACGAGCAGTACTTC. Encoded protein: CASSSPGGLVYEQYF.

The rearrangement joins TRBV28 to TRBJ1-1; maybe TRBD1 (6 bases). CDR1 and CDR2 from the germline V gene are MDHEN and SYDVKM. The CDR3 spans 13 residues. The V and J ends lost 6 bases and 1 base respectively, with 9 bases between them. CDR3 bases: TGTGCCAGCAGACCGACAGGGAACACTGAAGCTTTCTTT. Translation: CASRPTGNTEAFF.

The V call is TRBV29-1, the J call TRBJ2-3, with D hard to call. CDR3 length: 14 residues. V was clipped by 8 bases and J by 1 base, with 16 bases between them. CDR1 SQVTM and CDR2 ANQGSEA come from the germline V gene. The CDR3 loop is CSTNGEVGTDTQYF. The CDR3 DNA follows: TGCAGCACCAACGGAGAGGTGGGCACAGATACGCAGTATTTT.

This clonotype was seen only once. This chain uses TRBV30 with TRBJ1-2; TRBD1 agrees at 9 bases. The CDR3 runs to 12 residues. Germline V gene data show CDR1 as GTSNPN and CDR2 as SVGIG (reference sequence). The CDR3 DNA follows: TGTGCAGTAATGGGACAGGGTCCTGGCTACACCTTC. Translation gives CAVMGQGPGYTF.

The chain has TRBV7-2 and TRBJ2-2, with 9 bases identical to TRBD2. Germline V CDR1 and CDR2: SGHTA, FQGNSA. There are 14 residues in the CDR3. The junction had 5 bases not matched to a gene; V was cut back by 6 bases and J by 6 bases. The CDR3 protein is CASRRGGGAGELFF. The CDR3 DNA sequence: TGTGCCAGCAGACGAGGCGGGGGGGCCGGGGAGCTGTTTTTT.

J is TRBJ2-5 and V is TRBV20-1; 7 nucleotides line up with TRBD1. The CDR3 runs to 13 residues. CDR1 is DFQATT, CDR2 SNEGSKA, per germline (reference sequence). Unmatched junction bases numbered 2, after V lost 3 bases and J lost 1 base. The CDR3 protein is CSASRDSQETQYF. CDR3 bases: TGCAGTGCTAGCCGGGACAGCCAAGAGACCCAGTACTTC.

This clonotype was recorded once. The chain combines TRBV30 with TRBJ1-6; the match to TRBD1 covers 11 bases. With 0 bases clipped from V and 10 bases from J, the junction kept 5 bases outside the gene matches. Germline CDR1 GTSNPN, CDR2 SVGIG (reference sequence). CDR3 length equals 15 residues. This chain's CDR3 is CAWSVPGTGGSPLHF. CDR3 in DNA: TGTGCCTGGAGTGTACCGGGGACAGGGGGGTCACCCCTCCACTTT.

This chain connects TRBV5-1 to TRBJ2-7; D remains unclear. The germline V gene has CDR1 SGHRS and CDR2 YFSETQ. Trimming left V 0 bases short and J 0 bases short, with 7 bases between. The CDR3 has 14 amino acids. The CDR3 sequence is CASSLDGSSYEQYF. The CDR3 region has the DNA TGCGCCAGCAGCTTGGATGGTAGCTCCTACGAGCAGTACTTC. Supplemented by reference TRBV5-1 and TRBJ2-7, the full variable domain reads KAGVTQTPRYLIKTRGQQVTLSCSPISGHRSVSWYQQTPGQGLQFLFEYFSETQRNKGNFPGRFSGRQFSNSRSEMNVSTLELGDSALYLCASSLDGSSYEQYFGPGTRLTVT.

The V call is TRBV5-6, the J call TRBJ1-2, with a tentative D call TRBD1 (6 bases). This CDR3 is 12 amino acids long. V was shortened by 6 bases and J by 8 bases, with 14 bases between the two germline ends. Germline CDR1 SGHDT, CDR2 YYEEEE. For the CDR3, the DNA is TGTGCCAGCAAAACAGGGCTGCGAGGCTACACCTTC. This sequence encodes CASKTGLRGYTF.

The V and J genes are TRBV18 and TRBJ1-1; D gene unclear. This CDR3 region has 11 residues. Germline V gene sequence: CDR1 KGHSH, CDR2 LQKENI. V was shortened by 6 bases and J by 4 bases, with 6 bases between the two germline ends. CDR3 sequence reads: CASSMSTEAFF. The CDR3 nucleotides are TGTGCCAGCTCCATGAGCACTGAAGCTTTCTTT.

The chain carries TRBV12-3 or TRBV12-4 and TRBJ1-6; D call uncertain. Trimming took 3 bases from V and 10 from J, leaving 16 bases between them. The CDR3 is made up of 15 amino acids. In nucleotides, the CDR3 is TGTGCCAGCAGTTTCTACGTCGTGGCGGGGTCACCCCTCCACTTT. It specifies CASSFYVVAGSPLHF.

This sequence joins TRBV15 and TRBJ2-5; the D is unclear. The germline V and J ends were trimmed by 4 bases and 4 bases, with 22 bases remaining between them. The CDR3 loop spans 17 amino acids. Germline CDR1 and CDR2: LNHNV and YYDKDF (reference sequence). DNA of the CDR3: TGTGCCACCAGCACCCCCGAGGAAGGTTTTTCCCCAGAGACCCAGTACTTC. Amino acids: CATSTPEEGFSPETQYF.

J is TRBJ1-1 and V is TRBV11-2; D not resolved. Trimming shortened V by 5 bases and J by 0 bases, and 16 bases separated the two germline ends. CDR1 and CDR2 from the germline V gene are SGHAT and FQNNGV. The CDR3 covers 16 residues. The CDR3 protein is CASSLRRRALNTEAFF. The DNA of the CDR3 is TGTGCCAGCAGCCTCCGCCGTAGGGCTTTGAACACTGAAGCTTTCTTT. Full variable domain (remainder filled in from reference TRBV11-2 and TRBJ1-1): EAGVAQSPRYKIIEKRQSVAFWCNPISGHATLYWYQQILGQGPKLLIQFQNNGVVDDSQLPKDRFSAERLKGVDSTLKIQPAKLEDSAVYLCASSLRRRALNTEAFFGQGTRLTVV.

The chain uses TRBV2 and TRBJ1-1, with D maybe TRBD1 (6 bases). V was clipped by 5 bases and J by 1 base, with 11 bases between them. Germline assignment: CDR1 SNHLY and CDR2 FYNNEI. The CDR3 contains 14 residues. CDR3 nucleotides: TGTGCCAGCAGTCGATGGACAGCGAACACTGAAGCTTTCTTT. It is translated as CASSRWTANTEAFF.

The chain has TRBV29-1 and TRBJ2-7, with TRBD2 matching 11 bases. CDR3 length: 16 residues. V trimming: 7 bases; J trimming: 0 bases; junction bases outside the gene matches: 11. Germline lookup yields CDR1 SQVTM and CDR2 ANQGSEA. The CDR3 is CSAQGLAVDSSYEQYF. The CDR3, as DNA: TGCAGCGCGCAGGGACTAGCGGTGGATTCCTCCTACGAGCAGTACTTC.

The rearrangement joins TRBV3-1 to TRBJ1-4; a weak D match, TRBD1 (6 bases). With 0 bases removed from V and 10 bases from J, the gap between germline ends came to 18 bases. This CDR3 has 16 residues. Per the germline V gene, CDR1 is LGHDT and CDR2 is YNNKEL (reference sequence). DNA of the CDR3: TGTGCCAGCAGCCAAGAGGGCCCCAGGGGTTCGGGAAAACTGTTTTTT. Translating it yields CASSQEGPRGSGKLFF.

V usage is TRBV6-5 and J usage is TRBJ1-2, with 7 positions matching TRBD1. Germline V gene lookup returns CDR1 MNHEY and CDR2 SVGAGI. V was clipped by 5 bases and J by 4 bases; unmatched bases: 7. The CDR3 loop spans 14 amino acids. The CDR3, as DNA: TGTGCCAGCAGTCTGGGACAGTTTGGCTATGGCTACACCTTC. Protein: CASSLGQFGYGYTF.

V gene TRBV5-4 combines with J gene TRBJ1-1; weak D call: TRBD1 (5 bases). V gave up 4 bases and J gave up 0 bases, with 13 bases separating them. The CDR3 extends over 15 amino acids. Germline loops: CDR1 SGHNT, CDR2 YYREEE (reference sequence). The CDR3 spells CASSRRDSMNTEAFF. The DNA for the CDR3 is TGTGCCAGCAGCAGGAGAGACAGCATGAACACTGAAGCTTTCTTT.

V usage is TRBV5-1 and J usage is TRBJ1-4; the D is unclear. Germline lookup yields CDR1 SGHRS and CDR2 YFSETQ. This CDR3 has 16 amino acids. Between the trimmed V and J ends, which lost 0 bases and 8 bases, there was a span of 17 bases. The CDR3 nucleotides read TGCGCCAGCAGCTTGGGGTTCGGCCCCTCAAACGAAAAACTGTTTTTT. Its translation: CASSLGFGPSNEKLFF. Full variable domain (remainder filled in from reference TRBV5-1 and TRBJ1-4): KAGVTQTPRYLIKTRGQQVTLSCSPISGHRSVSWYQQTPGQGLQFLFEYFSETQRNKGNFPGRFSGRQFSNSRSEMNVSTLELGDSALYLCASSLGFGPSNEKLFFGSGTQLSVL.

V gene TRBV29-1 combines with J gene TRBJ2-3; 9 bases map to TRBD2. The length of the CDR3 is 17 residues. Germline V gene data show CDR1 as SQVTM and CDR2 as ANQGSEA. J gave up 2 bases and V 0 bases, and 9 bases lay outside the gene matches. The CDR3 DNA reads as TGCAGCGTTGAAGAGCCCATAGCGGGGGCCACCACAGATACGCAGTATTTT. As protein: CSVEEPIAGATTDTQYF.

V and J are TRBV29-1 and TRBJ1-1; D is uncertain. CDR1 and CDR2 from the germline V gene are SQVTM and ANQGSEA. The CDR3 sequence is 15 residues long. The V gene lost 4 bases and the J gene lost 0 bases, with 15 bases spanning the gap. The CDR3 bases are TGCAGCGTTGTGAGGCAGGAGCCCCTGAACACTGAAGCTTTCTTT. Amino acid sequence: CSVVRQEPLNTEAFF.

Details on this clonotype: Sequence at one end of the junction differs from germline and may be a read error. The chain uses TRBV3-1 and TRBJ1-1, with 9 positions matching TRBD1. CDR3 length: 15 amino acids. Looked up from germline, CDR1 is LGHDT and CDR2 is YNNKEL (reference sequence). The DNA of the CDR3 is TGTGCCAGCAGCCAGGACAGGGGTACGAACACTGAAGTTTTCTTT. Translation: CASSQDRGTNTEVFF. The full variable domain, its missing parts supplied by reference TRBV3-1 and TRBJ1-1, is DTAVSQTPKYLVTQMGNDKSIKCEQNLGHDTMYWYKQDSKKFLKIMFSYNNKELIINETVPNRFSPKSPDKAHLNLHINSLELGDSAVYFCASSQDRGTNTEVFFGQGTRLTVV.

The chain carries TRBV9 and TRBJ1-3, with a possible D match to TRBD1 (6 bases). The V gene's germline CDR1 is SGDLS and CDR2 YYNGEE. The CDR3 extends over 15 amino acids. Trimming removed 3 bases at V and 2 bases at J, with 12 bases between. This CDR3 reads CASSGTGTTGNTIYF. CDR3 bases: TGTGCCAGCAGCGGAACAGGGACGACTGGAAACACCATATATTTT.

The V call is TRBV28, the J call TRBJ1-2; a possible D gene is TRBD1 (5 bases). Deletions cut 7 bases from V and 2 bases from J, with 17 bases between. Per germline, CDR1 MDHEN and CDR2 SYDVKM. The CDR3 sequence is 15 residues long. The CDR3 reads CASNGPRGRNYGYTF. The CDR3 coding sequence is TGTGCCAGCAATGGCCCGCGGGGCCGGAACTATGGCTACACCTTC.

The gene calls are TRBV27 and TRBJ2-5; D not resolved. The germline gives CDR1 MNHEY, CDR2 SMNVEV (reference sequence). This CDR3 is 16 amino acids long. Trimming removed 3 bases from V and 0 bases from J, with 14 bases in between. The CDR3 region is CASSFRPPQNQETQYF. In DNA, the CDR3 is TGTGCCAGCAGTTTCCGGCCCCCACAGAACCAAGAGACCCAGTACTTC.

This clonotype was counted once. The chain links TRBV3-1 to TRBJ2-5; 14 bases fit TRBD2. The CDR3 is 16 residues long. Unmatched junction bases numbered 7, after V lost 0 bases and J lost 10 bases. Germline CDR1 and CDR2: LGHDT and YNNKEL (reference sequence). The CDR3 DNA follows: TGTGCCAGCAGCCAAGAGGGACTAGCGGGGGCTTATGGCCAGTACTTC. Protein sequence: CASSQEGLAGAYGQYF.

The rearrangement uses TRBV3-1 and TRBJ2-7, with 10 bases lining up with TRBD1. V was clipped by 4 bases and J by 11 bases; unmatched bases: 11. The CDR3 spans 14 residues. Germline V lookup: CDR1 LGHDT, CDR2 YNNKEL (reference sequence). CDR3 region: CASSPSGQGSPEYF. As DNA, the CDR3 is TGTGCCAGCAGCCCGTCGGGACAGGGGTCCCCGGAGTACTTC.

The chain has TRBV12-3 or TRBV12-4 and TRBJ2-7, with 7 bases identical to TRBD1. V dropped 6 bases and J dropped 0; count of bases not matched to a gene: 5. The CDR3 consists of 14 residues. The CDR3 nucleotides read TGTGCCAGCAGCCTAGGGGGCAACTCCTACGAGCAGTACTTC. Protein product: CASSLGGNSYEQYF.